The 3 T cell receptor beta chains presented below share a single source sample, sequenced in a study of metastatic and nonmetastatic thyroid tumors. Each patient came to thyroid surgery without any prior treatment (of any kind). TCRdb recomputed clones from the PCR reads via MiXCR. The sample lists fewer than 9,000 clones; about 31% were seen once. Sequencing input: tumor tissue. These receptors were collected from a female donor with papillary thyroid cancer or a benign thyroid nodule (not recorded which). Some clones in this sample may be carry-over from other donors' samples.

V gene TRBV20-1 combines with J gene TRBJ1-2, with a possible D match to TRBD1 (5 bases). The CDR3 contains 11 residues. Trimming took off 2 bases at V and 5 bases at J, with 6 bases between the two ends. Looked up from germline, CDR1 is DFQATT and CDR2 is SNEGSKA (reference sequence). The CDR3 here is CSARQGYGYTF. DNA for the CDR3: TGCAGTGCTAGACAGGGTTATGGCTACACCTTC.

This clone is classed as medium-sized. The chain joins TRBV11-1 to TRBJ2-1; the match to TRBD2 covers 7 bases. Trimming removed 6 bases from V and 8 bases from J; junction bases left unmatched: 13. The CDR3 sequence is 15 residues long. The germline V gene encodes CDR1 SGHAT and CDR2 FQDESV (reference sequence). The CDR3, as DNA: TGTGCCAGCAGTCCCACTAGCGCGGCTTACCATGAGCAGTTCTTC. This sequence encodes CASSPTSAAYHEQFF.

This chain uses TRBV7-8 with TRBJ2-1; TRBD2 agrees at 8 bases. This CDR3 is 15 amino acids long. The V and J ends lost 6 bases and 2 bases, in that order; junction bases with no gene match: 6. Germline loops: CDR1 SGHVS, CDR2 FQNEAQ. CDR3 DNA sequence: TGTGCCAGCAGTTGGGAGCGGGGGCCCTACAATGAGCAGTTCTTC. Translating it yields CASSWERGPYNEQFF.